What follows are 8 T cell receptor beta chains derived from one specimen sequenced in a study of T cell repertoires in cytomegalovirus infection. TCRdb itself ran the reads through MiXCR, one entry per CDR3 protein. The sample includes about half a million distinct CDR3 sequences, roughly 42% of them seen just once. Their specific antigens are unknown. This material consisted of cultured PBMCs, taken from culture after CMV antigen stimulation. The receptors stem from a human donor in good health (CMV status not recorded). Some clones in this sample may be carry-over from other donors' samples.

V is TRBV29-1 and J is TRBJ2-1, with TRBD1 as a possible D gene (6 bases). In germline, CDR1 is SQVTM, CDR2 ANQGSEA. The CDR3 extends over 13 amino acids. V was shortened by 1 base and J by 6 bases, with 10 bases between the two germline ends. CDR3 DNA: TGCAGCGTTGAAGGTCTAGGGGGCAATGAGCAGTTCTTC. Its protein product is CSVEGLGGNEQFF.

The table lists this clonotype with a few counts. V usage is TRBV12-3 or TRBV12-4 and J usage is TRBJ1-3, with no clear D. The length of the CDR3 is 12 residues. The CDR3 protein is CALRVSGNTIYF. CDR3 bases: TGTGCTCTCCGCGTCTCTGGAAACACCATATATTTT.

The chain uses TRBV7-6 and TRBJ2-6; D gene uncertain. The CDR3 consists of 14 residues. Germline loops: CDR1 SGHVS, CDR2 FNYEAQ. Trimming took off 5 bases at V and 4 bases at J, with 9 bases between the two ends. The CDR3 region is CASSEPRGANVLTF. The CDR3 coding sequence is TGTGCCAGCAGCGAACCTAGGGGGGCCAACGTCCTGACTTTC.

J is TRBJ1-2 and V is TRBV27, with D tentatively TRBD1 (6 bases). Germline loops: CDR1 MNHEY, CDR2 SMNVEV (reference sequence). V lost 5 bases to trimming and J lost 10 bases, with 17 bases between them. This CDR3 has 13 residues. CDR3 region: CASSKIGRDIYTF. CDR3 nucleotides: TGTGCCAGCAGTAAAATCGGTCGGGACATCTACACCTTC.

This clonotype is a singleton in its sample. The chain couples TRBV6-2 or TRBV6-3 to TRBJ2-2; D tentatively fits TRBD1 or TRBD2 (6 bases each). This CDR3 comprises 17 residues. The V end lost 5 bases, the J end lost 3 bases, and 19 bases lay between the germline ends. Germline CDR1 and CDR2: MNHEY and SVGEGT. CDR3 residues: CASSRGWGAQDTGELFF. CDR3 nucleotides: TGTGCCAGCAGTAGGGGATGGGGGGCGCAAGACACCGGGGAGCTGTTTTTT.

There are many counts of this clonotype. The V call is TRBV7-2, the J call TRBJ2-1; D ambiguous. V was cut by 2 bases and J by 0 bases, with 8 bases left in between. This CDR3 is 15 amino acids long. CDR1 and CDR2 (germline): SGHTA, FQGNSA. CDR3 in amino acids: CASSLYASSYNEQFF. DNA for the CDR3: TGTGCCAGCAGCTTATACGCCAGCTCCTACAATGAGCAGTTCTTC.

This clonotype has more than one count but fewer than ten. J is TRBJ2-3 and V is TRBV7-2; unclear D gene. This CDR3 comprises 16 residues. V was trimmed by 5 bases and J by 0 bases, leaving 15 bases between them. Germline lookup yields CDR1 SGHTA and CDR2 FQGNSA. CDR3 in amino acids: CASSRRVAASTDTQYF. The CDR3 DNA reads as TGTGCCAGCAGCCGACGGGTAGCAGCTAGCACAGATACGCAGTATTTT.

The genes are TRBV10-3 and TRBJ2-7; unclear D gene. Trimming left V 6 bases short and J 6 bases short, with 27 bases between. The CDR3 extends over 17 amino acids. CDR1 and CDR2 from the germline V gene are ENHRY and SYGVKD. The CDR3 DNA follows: TGTGCCATCAGCCCAGCTTCCACGAGTAACAACGTCGGCGAGCAGTACTTC. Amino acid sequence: CAISPASTSNNVGEQYF.